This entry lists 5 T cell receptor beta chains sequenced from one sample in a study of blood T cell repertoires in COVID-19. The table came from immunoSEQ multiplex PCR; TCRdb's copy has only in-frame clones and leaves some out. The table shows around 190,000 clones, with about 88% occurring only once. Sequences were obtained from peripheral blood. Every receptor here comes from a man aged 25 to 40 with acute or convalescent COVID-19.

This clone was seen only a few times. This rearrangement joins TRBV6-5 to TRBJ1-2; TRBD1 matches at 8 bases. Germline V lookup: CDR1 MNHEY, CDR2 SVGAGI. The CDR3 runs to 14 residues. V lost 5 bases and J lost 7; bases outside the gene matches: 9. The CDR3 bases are TGTGCCAGCAGTCAACTTACAGGGGGGTCTGGCTACACCTTC. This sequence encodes CASSQLTGGSGYTF.

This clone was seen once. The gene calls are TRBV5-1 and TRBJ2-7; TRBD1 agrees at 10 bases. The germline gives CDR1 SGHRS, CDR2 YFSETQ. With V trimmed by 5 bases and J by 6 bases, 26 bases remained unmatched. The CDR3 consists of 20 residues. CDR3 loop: CASRGFGKSRTGGRVFEQYF. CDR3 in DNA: TGCGCCAGCAGAGGGTTCGGGAAGAGTAGGACAGGGGGTCGGGTATTCGAGCAGTACTTC.

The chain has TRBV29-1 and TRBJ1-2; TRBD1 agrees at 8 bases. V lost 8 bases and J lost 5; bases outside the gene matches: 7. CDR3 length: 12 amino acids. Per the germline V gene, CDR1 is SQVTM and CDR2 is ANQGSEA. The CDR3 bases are TGCAGCACCGGACAGGGATCATATGGCTACACCTTC. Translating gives CSTGQGSYGYTF.

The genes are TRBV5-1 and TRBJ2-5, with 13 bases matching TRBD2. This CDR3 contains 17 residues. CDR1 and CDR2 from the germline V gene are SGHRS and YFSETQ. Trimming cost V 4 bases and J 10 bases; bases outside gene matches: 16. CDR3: CASSPGTSGGAWKNQYF. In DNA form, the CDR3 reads TGCGCCAGCAGCCCTGGTACTAGCGGGGGGGCCTGGAAGAACCAGTACTTC.

The CDR3 coding sequence is TGTGCCAGCTCACAATTCTCCCAGCAGGGCAGTCAGCCCCAGCATTTT. Translated: CASSQFSQQGSQPQHF. The chain links TRBV18 to TRBJ1-5, with D maybe TRBD1 (5 bases). Germline lookup yields CDR1 KGHSH and CDR2 LQKENI. The CDR3 covers 16 residues. The V gene lost 4 bases and the J gene lost 6 bases, with 19 bases spanning the gap. Variable domain in full (rest from reference TRBV18 and TRBJ1-5): NAGVMQNPRHLVRRRGQEARLRCSPMKGHSHVYWYRQLPEEGLKFMVYLQKENIIDESGMPKERFSAEFPKEGPSILRIQQVVRGDSAAYFCASSQFSQQGSQPQHFGDGTRLSIL.